What follows are 19 T cell receptor beta chains derived from one specimen sequenced in a study of CXCR3-negative and CXCR3-positive naive CD8 T cells. Notes on the study in general: In CXCR3-positive naive cells, the TRB CDR3s were more hydrophobic than in CXCR3-negative naive cells.

Their antigens are not known. cDNA libraries for TRB were generated by 5' RACE incorporating UMI labels. Reanalyzing the 5' RACE reads, TCRdb keeps one entry per CDR3 protein, without DNA. The sample's table shows about 98,000 distinct CDR3 sequences. The sequenced sample was naive CXCR3+ CD8+ T cells from blood. Subset specified: CD45RO-CCR7+CD27+CD95- naive CD8+ T cells expressing CXCR3 (TNR3+). The receptor source for this set is a human donor in good health. Some clones in this sample may be carry-over from other donors' samples.

The rearrangement uses TRBV12-3 or TRBV12-4 and TRBJ2-2; TCRdb returns TRBD1, unconfirmable since there is no DNA. CDR3 length: 13 residues. The CDR3 loop is CASRTGDTGELFF.

The V gene is TRBV11-1, the J gene TRBJ2-1; TCRdb reports TRBD1, a call that lacks DNA to check it against. Germline-derived CDR1 and CDR2 are SGHAT and FQDESV (reference sequence). The CDR3 is 15 amino acids. This CDR3 is CASSYGTGGGGEQFF.

The J gene is TRBJ2-1, the V gene TRBV6-2 or TRBV6-3; TCRdb's D gene call, TRBD1, goes unchecked for lack of DNA. This CDR3 comprises 15 residues. Per germline, CDR1 MNHEY and CDR2 SVGEGT. CDR3 sequence: CASSYGSGGHEEQFF.

V usage is TRBV14 and J usage is TRBJ2-5; TCRdb's D gene call, TRBD2, goes unchecked for lack of DNA. Germline V gene lookup returns CDR1 SGHDN and CDR2 FVKESK. This CDR3 is 17 amino acids long. CDR3 protein: CASSQDSGWSGQETQYF.

CDR3 sequence reads: CASSLPSSHNEQFF. V usage is TRBV12-3 or TRBV12-4 and J usage is TRBJ2-1; TCRdb lists TRBD2, though no DNA is available to test this call. The CDR3 sequence is 14 residues long.

The CDR3 here is CASSLVAGYYEQYF. V and J are TRBV28 and TRBJ2-7; TCRdb's D call of TRBD1 is untestable without DNA. The germline V gene has CDR1 MDHEN and CDR2 SYDVKM. There are 14 residues in the CDR3.

The chain is built from TRBV7-3 and TRBJ2-5; TCRdb gives TRBD2 as the D gene, but with no DNA this cannot be confirmed. Germline V gives CDR1 SGHTA, CDR2 FQGTGA. The CDR3 loop spans 15 amino acids. This CDR3 is CASSLLAGGQETQYF.

V and J are TRBV6-5 and TRBJ2-7; the TCRdb call, TRBD1, lacks DNA for checking. CDR3 length: 14 residues. The germline V gene has CDR1 MNHEY and CDR2 SVGAGI. This CDR3 is CASSSGTDIYEQYF.

The V and J genes are TRBV7-6 and TRBJ2-6; there is no DNA to check the TCRdb D call of TRBD1. The CDR3 is 15 residues long. CDR1 and CDR2 (germline): SGHVS, FNYEAQ. The CDR3 sequence is CASSHTGSGANVLTF.

The chain employs TRBV28 and TRBJ2-3; TCRdb indicates TRBD2, and absent DNA this call remains unverified. Germline V gene sequence: CDR1 MDHEN, CDR2 SYDVKM. The CDR3 has 18 residues. Here the CDR3 reads CASTAIDLTSGRTDTQYF.

The chain recombines TRBV20-1 with TRBJ2-2. Germline V gives CDR1 DFQATT, CDR2 SNEGSKA (reference sequence). The CDR3 totals 16 residues. The CDR3 sequence: CSARDQNYYYTGELFF.

The rearrangement links TRBV15 to TRBJ1-3. There are 15 residues in the CDR3. Germline V gene data show CDR1 as LNHNV and CDR2 as YYDKDF (reference sequence). CDR3 amino acids: CATSPESTSGNTIYF.

CDR3 sequence: CSVGGHTETYEQYF. The chain employs TRBV29-1 and TRBJ2-7; checking the TCRdb D call of TRBD1 is not possible without DNA. The CDR3 loop spans 14 amino acids. Germline V gene sequence: CDR1 SQVTM, CDR2 ANQGSEA.

The CDR3 region is CASSFSMEEQYF. The chain joins TRBV13 to TRBJ2-7. The CDR3 totals 12 residues. The germline V gene encodes CDR1 PRHDT and CDR2 FYEKMQ (reference sequence).

The chain has TRBV29-1 and TRBJ1-1; TCRdb returns TRBD1, unconfirmable since there is no DNA. CDR1 and CDR2 (germline): SQVTM, ANQGSEA. There are 11 residues in the CDR3. The CDR3 region is CSVPRGGEAFF. Full variable domain (outside the CDR3, taken from reference TRBV29-1 and TRBJ1-1): SAVISQKPSRDICQRGTSLTIQCQVDSQVTMMFWYRQQPGQSLTLIATANQGSEATYESGFVIDKFPISRPNLTFSTLTVSNMSPEDSSIYLCSVPRGGEAFFGQGTRLTVV.

The chain has TRBV27 and TRBJ2-6. Germline CDR1 reads MNHEY; CDR2 reads SMNVEV (reference sequence). CDR3 length equals 15 residues. CDR3 sequence: CASSFSGSGANVLTF.

The J gene is TRBJ2-1, the V gene TRBV4-3; TCRdb's D call of TRBD2 is untestable without DNA. The CDR3 totals 19 residues. CDR1 and CDR2 from the germline V gene are LGHNA and YSLEER. This CDR3 reads CASSQDYYVRPLNYNEQFF.

The chain combines TRBV12-3 or TRBV12-4 with TRBJ2-5; TCRdb calls TRBD2, which cannot be checked without DNA. The CDR3 runs 15 residues. Here the CDR3 reads CASSVSGGALGTQYF.

This chain joins TRBV6-5 and TRBJ2-3; the D gene TCRdb calls, TRBD2, cannot be checked with no DNA. CDR1 MNHEY and CDR2 SVGAGI come from the germline V gene. The CDR3 totals 16 residues. The CDR3 is CASSYSAGGLTDTQYF.